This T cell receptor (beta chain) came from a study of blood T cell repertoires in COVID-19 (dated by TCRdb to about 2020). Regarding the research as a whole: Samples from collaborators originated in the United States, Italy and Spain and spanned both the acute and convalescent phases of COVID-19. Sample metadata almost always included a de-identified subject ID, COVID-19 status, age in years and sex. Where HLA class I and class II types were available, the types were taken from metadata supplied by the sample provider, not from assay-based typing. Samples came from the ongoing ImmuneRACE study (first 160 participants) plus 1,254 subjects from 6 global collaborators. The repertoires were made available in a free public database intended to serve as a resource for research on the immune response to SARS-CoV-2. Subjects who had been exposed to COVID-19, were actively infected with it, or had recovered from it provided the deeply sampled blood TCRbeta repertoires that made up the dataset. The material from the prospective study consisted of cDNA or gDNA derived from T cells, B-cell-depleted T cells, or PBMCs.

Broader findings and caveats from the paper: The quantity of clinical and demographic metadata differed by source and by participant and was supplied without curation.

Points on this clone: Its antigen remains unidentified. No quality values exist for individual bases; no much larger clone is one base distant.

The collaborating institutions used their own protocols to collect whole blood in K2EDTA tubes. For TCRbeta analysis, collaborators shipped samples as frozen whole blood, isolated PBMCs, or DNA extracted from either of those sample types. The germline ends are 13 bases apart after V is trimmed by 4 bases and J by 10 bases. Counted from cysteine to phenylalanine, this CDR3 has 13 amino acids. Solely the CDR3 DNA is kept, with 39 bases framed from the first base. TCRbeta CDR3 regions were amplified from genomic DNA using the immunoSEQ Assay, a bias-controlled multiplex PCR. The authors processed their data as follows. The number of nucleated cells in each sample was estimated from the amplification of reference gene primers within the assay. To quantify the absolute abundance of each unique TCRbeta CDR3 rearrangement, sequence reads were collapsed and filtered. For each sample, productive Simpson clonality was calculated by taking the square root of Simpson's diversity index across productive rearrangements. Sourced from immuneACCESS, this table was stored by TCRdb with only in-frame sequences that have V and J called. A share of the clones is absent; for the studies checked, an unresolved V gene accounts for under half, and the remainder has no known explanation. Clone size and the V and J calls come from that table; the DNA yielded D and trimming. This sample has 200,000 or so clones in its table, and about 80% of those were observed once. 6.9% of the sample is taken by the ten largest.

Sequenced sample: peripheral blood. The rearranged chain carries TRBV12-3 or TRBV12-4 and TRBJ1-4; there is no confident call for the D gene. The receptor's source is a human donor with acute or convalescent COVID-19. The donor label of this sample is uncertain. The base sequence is TGTGCCAGCAGTTCTATCCTCGGAGGAAAACTGTTTTTT. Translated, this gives CASSSILGGKLFF.